This TCR beta chain emerged from a study of blood T cells in healthy people across ages. Remarks on this clonotype: The germline gene is not matched at one end of the junction; a read error may be the cause.

The CDR3 has 15 amino acids. Per the germline V gene, CDR1 is MNHEY and CDR2 is SVGEGT. Sample-barcoded 5' priming and a J-beta primer mix drove a second PCR of about 6 to 11 cycles. TCRdb recomputed calls from the 5' RACE reads with MiXCR, one row per CDR3 protein. The sample comprises roughly 1.5 million distinct CDR3 sequences, approximately 43% of which are singletons, and around 4% rests with the top ten. The clonotype originates from a woman aged 18-30 years in good health. The genes are TRBV6-2 or TRBV6-3 and TRBJ2-1; TRBD2 matches 9 bases. Sequenced input: blood. CDR3 region: CASTAGGLPCNKQFF. The CDR3 DNA reads TGTGCCAGCACGGCGGGGGGGCTCCCCTGCAATAAGCAGTTCTTC.